These 20 T cell receptor beta chains were all obtained from the same sample, sequenced in a study of spatial heterogeneity in lung cancer. TCRdb reanalysed the 5' RACE reads using MiXCR and keeps one entry per CDR3 protein. The table includes roughly 120,000 distinct CDR3 sequences, approximately 10% detected once. Time point here: blood at routine non-recurrence follow-up after resection. The sample consisted of PBMCs, taken at follow-up. Receptor source: a female donor with early-stage non-small cell lung cancer.

A few counts support this clonotype. The gene calls are TRBV5-1 and TRBJ1-1; D unclear. Germline assignment: CDR1 SGHRS and CDR2 YFSETQ. Trimming cost V 2 bases and J 2 bases, with 13 bases left between them. The CDR3 length is 15 residues. CDR3: CASSFLRGGNTEAFF. CDR3 in DNA: TGCGCCAGCAGCTTTCTTCGGGGTGGAAACACTGAAGCTTTCTTT. The entire variable domain, with the rest obtained from reference TRBV5-1 and TRBJ1-1, is as follows: KAGVTQTPRYLIKTRGQQVTLSCSPISGHRSVSWYQQTPGQGLQFLFEYFSETQRNKGNFPGRFSGRQFSNSRSEMNVSTLELGDSALYLCASSFLRGGNTEAFFGQGTRLTVV.

In this sample, this clonotype turned up many times. CDR3 residues: CASSADGAYEQYF. The CDR3 DNA reads as TGCGCCAGCAGCGCTGACGGAGCCTACGAGCAGTACTTC. V usage is TRBV5-1 and J usage is TRBJ2-7; D is unresolved. CDR3 length: 13 residues. With 4 bases removed from V and 2 bases from J, the gap between germline ends came to 10 bases. Germline CDR1 and CDR2: SGHRS and YFSETQ. Complete variable domain (other parts from reference TRBV5-1 and TRBJ2-7): KAGVTQTPRYLIKTRGQQVTLSCSPISGHRSVSWYQQTPGQGLQFLFEYFSETQRNKGNFPGRFSGRQFSNSRSEMNVSTLELGDSALYLCASSADGAYEQYFGPGTRLTVT.

The chain combines TRBV20-1 with TRBJ2-3, with 11 bases matching TRBD2. V lost 0 bases to trimming and J lost 1 base; unmatched junction nucleotides: 9. The germline gives CDR1 DFQATT, CDR2 SNEGSKA (reference sequence). This CDR3 contains 18 residues. The CDR3 DNA reads TGCAGTGCTAGAGATAACCCCCGACTAGCGGGGCGCACAGATACGCAGTATTTT. It encodes CSARDNPRLAGRTDTQYF.

This clonotype was counted between two and nine times. CDR3 region: CSASGRVNEQFF. The CDR3 nucleotides read TGCAGTGCTAGCGGGAGGGTGAATGAGCAGTTCTTC. V usage is TRBV20-1 and J usage is TRBJ2-1, with TRBD2 identical over 8 bases. Germline assignment: CDR1 DFQATT and CDR2 SNEGSKA (reference sequence). CDR3 size: 12 residues. J was trimmed by 7 bases and V by 3 bases; bases with no gene match: 2.

V and J are TRBV28 and TRBJ2-1, with D unresolved. The germline gives CDR1 MDHEN, CDR2 SYDVKM. Trimming removed 5 bases at V and 0 bases at J, with 11 bases between. This CDR3 is built from 15 residues. This CDR3 reads CASSPSVGSYNEQFF. The CDR3 DNA is TGTGCCAGCAGTCCCTCCGTGGGCTCCTACAATGAGCAGTTCTTC.

V usage is TRBV10-3 and J usage is TRBJ2-2; possibly TRBD1 for D (6 bases). Trimming left V 10 bases short and J 2 bases short, with 14 bases between. CDR1 and CDR2 (germline): ENHRY, SYGVKD. This CDR3 spans 14 amino acids. The CDR3: CATSGTPNTGELFF. CDR3 nucleotide sequence: TGTGCCACTTCTGGGACACCCAACACCGGGGAGCTGTTTTTT.

This clonotype was detected ten times or more. The chain carries TRBV29-1 and TRBJ2-3; possible D gene TRBD2, 6 bases. Germline-derived CDR1 and CDR2 are SQVTM and ANQGSEA. Trimming took off 5 bases at V and 2 bases at J, with 8 bases between the two ends. The CDR3 sequence is 12 residues long. The CDR3 protein is CSVLRDTDTQYF. The CDR3 DNA is TGCAGCGTTCTGCGGGACACAGATACGCAGTATTTT.

This clonotype was counted ten times or more. At one end, the junction sequence differs from germline, possibly due to a read error. Here the CDR3 reads CSLERGYTEAFF. In DNA, the CDR3 is TGCAGCCTTGAGAGGGGGTACACTGAAGCTTTCTTT. The rearrangement joins TRBV29-1 to TRBJ1-1; D might be TRBD1 (6 bases). This CDR3 contains 12 residues. From germline, CDR1 is SQVTM and CDR2 ANQGSEA.

This clonotype was seen repeatedly, ten times or more. The V and J genes are TRBV19 and TRBJ2-1; the match to TRBD2 covers 14 bases. The CDR3 runs to 18 residues. Looked up from germline, CDR1 is LNHDA and CDR2 is SQIVND (reference sequence). The trim removed 7 bases at V and 2 bases at J, leaving 10 bases unmatched. The CDR3 sequence is CASTPGLAGGFTYNEQFF. The CDR3 region has the DNA TGTGCCAGTACCCCCGGACTAGCGGGAGGATTCACCTACAATGAGCAGTTCTTC.

The chain uses TRBV11-2 and TRBJ1-2; the D is unclear. There are 13 residues in the CDR3. From germline, CDR1 is SGHAT and CDR2 FQNNGV. Trimming stripped 5 bases from V and 13 bases from J, with 20 bases between. In nucleotides, the CDR3 is TGTGCCAGCAGCCCTCCATACCTGCGCGGCCTCACCTTC. This sequence encodes CASSPPYLRGLTF.

This clonotype occurred a few times. V gene TRBV20-1 combines with J gene TRBJ2-7; a possible D gene is TRBD2 (5 bases). V dropped 3 bases and J dropped 4 bases, with 7 bases sitting between them. This CDR3 spans 11 amino acids. The germline CDR1 and CDR2 sequences are DFQATT and SNEGSKA (reference sequence). The chain's CDR3 is CSASTGYEQYV. CDR3 nucleotides: TGCAGTGCTAGTACGGGGTACGAGCAGTACGTC.

This clonotype has only a few counts. The chain carries TRBV13 and TRBJ1-1; D is unresolved. CDR3 length equals 13 residues. Between the trimmed V and J ends, which lost 1 base and 6 bases, there was a span of 9 bases. Germline V gene sequence: CDR1 PRHDT, CDR2 FYEKMQ (reference sequence). The CDR3 sequence is CASSLDPSAEAFF. In DNA form, the CDR3 reads TGTGCCAGCAGCTTAGACCCGTCTGCTGAAGCTTTCTTT.

This clonotype was detected a few times. V is TRBV19 and J is TRBJ2-1; 8 nucleotides agree with TRBD2. There are 15 residues in the CDR3. V shed 4 bases and J 4 bases; nucleotides not matched to a gene: 6. Germline V CDR1 and CDR2: LNHDA, SQIVND (reference sequence). Here the CDR3 DNA reads TGTGCCAGTAGTAAGAGACTAGCGCCGTACAATGAGCAGTTCTTC. This encodes CASSKRLAPYNEQFF.

CDR3 nucleotides: TGCAGCGTTGAGCGCAGGGGGAGCGGGGAGCTGTTTTTT. This encodes CSVERRGSGELFF. This rearrangement joins TRBV29-1 to TRBJ2-2; 7 bases fit TRBD1. J was trimmed by 7 bases and V by 3 bases; bases with no gene match: 5. CDR1 is SQVTM and CDR2 is ANQGSEA in the germline V gene. CDR3 length: 13 residues.

There are a few counts of this clonotype. The chain uses TRBV27 and TRBJ1-2; D gene ambiguous. Trimming took off 2 bases at V and 2 bases at J, with 12 bases between the two ends. The germline V gene has CDR1 MNHEY and CDR2 SMNVEV (reference sequence). This CDR3 has 15 amino acids. The CDR3 sequence: CASSLNTGRNYGYTF. CDR3 DNA: TGTGCCAGCAGTTTAAATACTGGACGCAACTATGGCTACACCTTC.

This clonotype was detected many times. V gene TRBV6-2 or TRBV6-3 combines with J gene TRBJ1-2; 7 bases map to TRBD1. V shed 4 bases and J 5 bases; nucleotides not matched to a gene: 10. In germline, CDR1 is MNHEY, CDR2 SVGEGT. CDR3 length: 15 residues. This CDR3 is CASSSPADRTYGYTF. CDR3 nucleotide sequence: TGTGCCAGCAGTTCACCCGCGGACAGGACGTATGGCTACACCTTC.

V is TRBV28 and J is TRBJ1-3, with TRBD1 matching 10 bases. Trimming removed 6 bases from V and 6 bases from J; junction bases left unmatched: 2. In germline, CDR1 is MDHEN, CDR2 SYDVKM. CDR3 length equals 13 residues. CDR3 bases: TGTGCCAGCAGAGGACAGGGGGTAAACACCATATATTTT. It specifies CASRGQGVNTIYF.

This clonotype turned up a few times. The chain combines TRBV6-1 with TRBJ2-7; D is ambiguous. The V gene's germline CDR1 is MNHNS and CDR2 SASEGT. V lost 2 bases, J lost 0 bases, and 14 bases lay in between. The CDR3 covers 16 residues. CDR3 nucleotides: TGTGCCAGCAGTGAATACGGCTTCCCGAGCTCCTACGAGCAGTACGTC. Amino acids: CASSEYGFPSSYEQYV.

This clonotype was recorded many times. The gene calls are TRBV7-9 and TRBJ2-5, with TRBD1 identical over 9 bases. Germline CDR1 reads SEHNR; CDR2 reads FQNEAQ (reference sequence). J gave up 7 bases and V 5 bases, and 5 bases lay outside the gene matches. There are 13 residues in the CDR3. The chain's CDR3 is CASSRRTGVTQYF. CDR3 nucleotides: TGTGCCAGCAGCCGTCGGACAGGGGTGACCCAGTACTTC.

In its sample, this clonotype was seen many times. This chain links TRBV7-9 with TRBJ2-7; D is ambiguous. Germline V gene lookup returns CDR1 SEHNR and CDR2 FQNEAQ (reference sequence). This CDR3 is built from 16 residues. The ends were cut back, 5 bases at V and 1 base at J, with 18 bases in the middle. DNA of the CDR3: TGTGCCAGCAGCGCCCTATGGGCGGCCCCTTCCTACGAGCAGTACTTC. Its protein product is CASSALWAAPSYEQYF.